A selection of T cell receptor beta chains follows, all from one sample in a study of blood T cell repertoires in COVID-19. The protocol was immunoSEQ multiplex PCR, while the TCRdb copy is restricted to in-frame clones and leaves out a portion. The table lists over 200,000 clones, 75% to 90% of them singletons, with around 4% in the top ten. Source material: PBMCs or T cells enriched from blood (not recorded which). These receptors were taken from a woman aged 30 to 39 who had been exposed to COVID-19. Each CDR3 is given with its conserved first and last residue. The D gene is left open where the match is weak. Rows give clone size only sometimes, using once, few, many, or a class for an expanded clone.

v_gene	d_gene	j_gene	abundance	CDR3nt	CDR3aa
TRBV29-1	-	TRBJ2-6	-	TGCAGCGTTGAGTCGGGGAGCTCTGGGGCCAACGTCCTGACTTTC	CSVESGSSGANVLTF
TRBV5-1	TRBD1	TRBJ2-1	-	TGCGCCAGCAGCGCCCTAGGGGACAGGGGCTACAATGAGCAGTTCTTC	CASSALGDRGYNEQFF
TRBV5-1	-	TRBJ1-5	-	TGCGCCAGCAGCTTGGAGGCAGGGGATCAGCCCCAGCATTTT	CASSLEAGDQPQHF
TRBV9	-	TRBJ1-3	-	TGTGCCAGCAGCGGTTCACGGGTGAGCTCTGGAAACACCATATATTTT	CASSGSRVSSGNTIYF
TRBV7-3	TRBD2	TRBJ2-5	-	TGTGCCAGCAGCCCGGGGGGGGGCGGGGAGACCCAGTACTTC	CASSPGGGGETQYF
TRBV7-9	-	TRBJ2-7	once	TGTGCCAGCAGCTTCCCCATAGCAGGGGATGAGCAGTACTTC	CASSFPIAGDEQYF
TRBV7-8	-	TRBJ1-1	-	TGTGCCAGCAGCCGTGGGACTGGGGGGACTGAAGCTTTCTTT	CASSRGTGGTEAFF
TRBV5-6	TRBD1	TRBJ1-2	-	TGTGCCAGCAGCTTTCAGGGGGCGACCGGTGGCTACACCTTC	CASSFQGATGGYTF
TRBV2	-	TRBJ1-1	-	TGTGCCAGCACCCCAGGGGCCACTGAAGCTTTCTTT	CASTPGATEAFF
TRBV27	-	TRBJ1-2	once	TGTGCCAGCAATCACGGGGGGGCAATCGATGGCTACACCTTC	CASNHGGAIDGYTF
TRBV24-1	TRBD2	TRBJ2-3	-	TGTGCCACCAGGGGGACTAGTAGCACAGATACGCAGTATTTT	CATRGTSSTDTQYF
TRBV4-2	-	TRBJ1-2	-	TGTGCCAGCAGCCAAGATATCGCAGGGACACTGGTAAGGGATGGCTACACCTTC	CASSQDIAGTLVRDGYTF
TRBV4-1	-	TRBJ1-5	-	TGCGCCAGCAGCCAAGACCATTATCAGCCCCAGCATTTT	CASSQDHYQPQHF
TRBV2	TRBD1	TRBJ1-6	-	TGTGCCAGCAGTGAAAGGGCAACAGGGGATCCACCCCTCCACTTT	CASSERATGDPPLHF
TRBV6-1	-	TRBJ1-2	-	TGTGCCAGCAGTGAAACAGGGACAACTCGGGGCTACACCTTC	CASSETGTTRGYTF
TRBV19	TRBD1	TRBJ1-2	-	TGTGCCAGTAGCGATCCCGGGACAGTTGGCTACACCTTC	CASSDPGTVGYTF
TRBV24-1	-	TRBJ2-3	-	TGTGCCACCAGTGATTTCCCCTCCGATACGCAGTATTTT	CATSDFPSDTQYF
TRBV6-5	-	TRBJ1-2	-	TGTGCCAGCAGTACAGGGAATGGACCCCTCTATGGCTACACCTTC	CASSTGNGPLYGYTF
TRBV30	TRBD1	TRBJ1-5	few	TGTGCCTGGAGTTGGGGACAGGGGGGAAATCAGCCCCAGCATTTT	CAWSWGQGGNQPQHF
TRBV7-2	TRBD1	TRBJ1-5	-	TGTGCCAGCAGCGAAAGGACAGGGGCAGATCAGCCCCAGCATTTT	CASSERTGADQPQHF
TRBV6-2/TRBV6-3	-	TRBJ2-7	-	TGTGCCAGCAGTGGGGGCGCCGGGTCGAACTTC	CASSGGAGSNF
TRBV27	TRBD1	TRBJ2-2	-	TGTGCCAGCAGTTTACAAAAAGGACAGGGGCCCACCGGGGAGCTGTTTTTT	CASSLQKGQGPTGELFF
TRBV9	-	TRBJ1-4	-	TGTGCCAGCAGCGGGAGAGGGGGAAAACTGTTTTTT	CASSGRGGKLFF
TRBV5-1	-	TRBJ2-1	-	TGCGCCAGCAGCGAACGGGGGGACACCTACAATGAGCAGTTCTTC	CASSERGDTYNEQFF
TRBV5-1	TRBD2	TRBJ2-2	-	TGCGCCAGCAGCAAGGGACTAGCGGCCGGGGAGCTGTTTTTT	CASSKGLAAGELFF
TRBV7-6	TRBD1	TRBJ2-1	-	TGTGCCAGCAGCTTAGTCTCGGGACAGGGGGCGAATGAGCAGTTCTTC	CASSLVSGQGANEQFF
TRBV4-1	-	TRBJ1-1	-	TGCGCCAGCAGCCAAGATATCCGGAACACTGAAGCTTTCTTT	CASSQDIRNTEAFF
TRBV5-4	-	TRBJ2-7	-	TGTGCCAGCACCAGGTGGGGAGTGCCGGGGCAGTACTTC	CASTRWGVPGQYF
TRBV27	-	TRBJ1-1	few	TGTGCCAGCAGATCAACAGGGAAGAACACTGAAGCTTTCTTT	CASRSTGKNTEAFF
TRBV27	-	TRBJ2-2	-	TGTGCCAGCAGTCGGACGGGACACAACACCGGGGAGCTGTTTTTT	CASSRTGHNTGELFF
TRBV6-5	TRBD2	TRBJ2-7	few	TGTGCCAGCAGCAGACTAGCGGGGGGGTCCTACGAGCAGTACTTC	CASSRLAGGSYEQYF
TRBV15	TRBD2	TRBJ2-3	once	TGTGCCACCAGCAGAGCTAGCGGGGGGTGGGCAGATACGCAGTATTTT	CATSRASGGWADTQYF
TRBV5-1	TRBD2	TRBJ2-7	-	TGCGCCAGCAGCTCTGGGAGGGACTCCTACGAGCAGTACTTC	CASSSGRDSYEQYF
TRBV7-2	-	TRBJ2-7	-	TGTGCCAGCAGCTTAAGGGGGACAAGCTTAAACTACGAGCAGTACTTC	CASSLRGTSLNYEQYF
TRBV11-2	-	TRBJ2-7	-	TGTGCCAGCAGCTGGACACCTAATCCCCACGAGCAGTACTTC	CASSWTPNPHEQYF
TRBV7-6	-	TRBJ2-3	-	TGTGCCAGCAGCTTATCGAGCGGTAGCACAGATACGCAGTATTTT	CASSLSSGSTDTQYF
TRBV9	-	TRBJ1-4	-	TGTGCCAGCAGCGTAGGCATACGCGGCTCCAATGAAAAACTGTTTTTT	CASSVGIRGSNEKLFF
TRBV10-3	TRBD1	TRBJ1-2	-	TGTGCCATCGGGGGGACAGCAGGCGGCTACACCTTC	CAIGGTAGGYTF
TRBV18	-	TRBJ1-1	-	TGTGCCAGCTCACAGCAACAGGAGATGGATACTGAAGCTTTCTTT	CASSQQQEMDTEAFF
TRBV11-2	TRBD2	TRBJ2-2	-	TGTGCCAGCAGCTTAGATGGCGGGGGGGCCTTCGGCACCGGGGAGCTGTTTTTT	CASSLDGGGAFGTGELFF
TRBV5-1	TRBD1	TRBJ2-1	-	TGCGCCAGCAGCTTGCAGGGGGCAAGCTCCTACAATGAGCAGTTCTTC	CASSLQGASSYNEQFF
TRBV13	-	TRBJ1-5	-	TGTGCCAGCAGCTTAGGTGGGGGCATCGGGCCCCAGCATTTT	CASSLGGGIGPQHF
TRBV10-3	TRBD1	TRBJ1-4	-	TGTGCCATCAGTGGCGACAGGGGGGGTGAAAAACTGTTTTTT	CAISGDRGGEKLFF
TRBV5-1	TRBD1	TRBJ2-7	-	TGCGCCAGCGCCTGGGGACAGGATGTCTACGAGCAGTACTTC	CASAWGQDVYEQYF
TRBV29-1	TRBD1	TRBJ2-6	-	TGCAGCGTCTTTAAGACAGGGGGCGCTGGGGCCAACGTCCTGACTTTC	CSVFKTGGAGANVLTF
TRBV30	-	TRBJ1-6	-	TGTGCCTGGACCCGACAGGCATATAATTCACCCCTCCACTTT	CAWTRQAYNSPLHF
TRBV25-1	TRBD2	TRBJ2-1	-	TGTGCCAGCAGTGGCCCAGGACTAGCGGGGGAGAATGAGCAGTTCTTC	CASSGPGLAGENEQFF
TRBV30	-	TRBJ1-2	-	TGTGCCTGGAGTTTGGGACTCAATGGCTACACCTTC	CAWSLGLNGYTF
TRBV19	-	TRBJ2-2	-	TGTGCCAGTAGTATAAAAGGGGCCAACACCGGGGAGCTGTTTTTT	CASSIKGANTGELFF
TRBV11-3	-	TRBJ2-7	-	TGTGCCAGCAGCGGAGGGACAGCCTACTACGAGCAGTACTTC	CASSGGTAYYEQYF